These T cell receptor beta chains were read from a single sample in a study of cytomegalovirus exposure and HLA in healthy donors. Sequencing was performed with immunoSEQ multiplex PCR; in TCRdb, only in-frame clones are kept and a portion is missing. The repertoire includes under 250,000 clones, 60% to 80% of them detected once, and 3.8% sits in the top ten. Source material: PBMCs. These receptors were taken from a male donor in good health and CMV-seronegative. Each CDR3 is given with its conserved first and last residue. The D gene is left open where the match is weak. Only part of the rows carry a size: once, few, many, or a class if the clone is expanded.

v_call	d_call	j_call	clone_size	cdr3_nt	cdr3_aa
TRBV27	TRBD1	TRBJ2-7	few	TGTGCCAGCGGTGTGACAGGGTCGTTCGACGAGCAGTACTTC	CASGVTGSFDEQYF
TRBV5-1	TRBD1	TRBJ2-3	-	TGCGCCAGCAGCGTGGACAGGGGGAGCACAGATACGCAGTATTTT	CASSVDRGSTDTQYF
TRBV18	TRBD2	TRBJ2-1	-	TGTGCCAGCTCACCATCCCTGCGGGGGGCGGATGAGCAGTTCTTC	CASSPSLRGADEQFF
TRBV5-1	-	TRBJ2-7	-	TGCGCCAGCAGCATAGGGCACAGGGACGTTGAGCAGTACTTC	CASSIGHRDVEQYF
TRBV7-9	-	TRBJ1-1	-	TGTGCCAGCAGCTTAGGAGGGGGAAGAGGGACTGAAGCTTTCTTT	CASSLGGGRGTEAFF
TRBV9	TRBD2	TRBJ2-3	-	TGTGCCAGCAGCCTCTCTGGACTAGCGGGCACAGATACGCAGTATTTT	CASSLSGLAGTDTQYF
TRBV11-1	TRBD1	TRBJ2-7	-	TGTGCCAGCAGCCACGGGACAGACGAGCAGTACTTC	CASSHGTDEQYF
TRBV6-6	TRBD2	TRBJ2-7	-	TGTGCCAGCAGTAGACTAGCGGCGAACGAGCAGTACTTC	CASSRLAANEQYF
TRBV30	-	TRBJ2-1	-	TGTGCCTGGAGTGTACAGATCGCGAACAATGAGCAGTTCTTC	CAWSVQIANNEQFF
TRBV6-1	TRBD2	TRBJ2-3	few	TGTGCCAGCAGTGAAGACGCTAGCGGGAGGGCCGTGACAGATACGCAGTATTTT	CASSEDASGRAVTDTQYF
TRBV14	-	TRBJ1-3	-	TGTGCCAGCAGACTCGAGCGTTACTTCTCTGGAAACACCATATATTTT	CASRLERYFSGNTIYF
TRBV27	-	TRBJ1-3	-	TGTGCCAGCAGTTTATCGTCGAGAGGGAATGGAAACACCATATATTTT	CASSLSSRGNGNTIYF
TRBV4-2	-	TRBJ2-1	medium-sized	TGTGCCAGCAGCCTCAACAATGAGCAGTTCTTC	CASSLNNEQFF
TRBV28	-	TRBJ2-7	-	TGTGCCAGCCAGGGGCCGGGAGAGCAGTACTTC	CASQGPGEQYF
TRBV18	-	TRBJ2-6	-	TGTGCCAGCTCACCGTATGGGGCCAACGTCCTGACTTTC	CASSPYGANVLTF
TRBV10-1	-	TRBJ2-1	-	TGCGCCAGCAGTGCGTCCCTTGCGGGATCCTACAATGAGCAGTTCTTC	CASSASLAGSYNEQFF
TRBV25-1	-	TRBJ1-2	-	TGTGCCAGCAGTGAGCAGGGTAGGAACTATGGCTACACCTTC	CASSEQGRNYGYTF
TRBV4-1	TRBD2	TRBJ2-7	-	TGCGCCAGCAGCCAAAGTTCTAGCGGGAGTACCTACGAGCAGTACTTC	CASSQSSSGSTYEQYF
TRBV5-1	-	TRBJ2-7	-	TGCGCCAGCAGCTTGTCGGGAGAGGAGCAGTACTTC	CASSLSGEEQYF
TRBV10-2	TRBD2	TRBJ2-7	-	TGCGCCAGCAGGGAGCGGGAGGCCTGGGAGCAGTACTTC	CASREREAWEQYF
TRBV27	-	TRBJ2-7	once	TGTGCCAGCAGTTCCGACTCCTCCTACGAGCAGTACTTC	CASSSDSSYEQYF
TRBV18	TRBD1	TRBJ1-1	-	TGTGCCAGCTCACGGGACAGGAGTAACACTGAAGCTTTCTTT	CASSRDRSNTEAFF
TRBV7-9	TRBD2	TRBJ2-3	-	TGTGCCAGCAGCTACATTAGCGGGAGGGCCAAAGATACGCAGTATTTT	CASSYISGRAKDTQYF
TRBV7-8	TRBD1	TRBJ2-2	-	TGTGCCAGCAGACGACAGGGGAGGAACACCGGGGAGCTGTTTTTT	CASRRQGRNTGELFF
TRBV18	TRBD1	TRBJ1-2	-	TGTGCCAGCTCACCACCGACCGGGACAGGGGCTGGCTACACCTTC	CASSPPTGTGAGYTF
TRBV6-6	-	TRBJ2-2	-	TGTGCCAGCAGTTACTCGTGGCGGGAGAACACCGGGGAGCTGTTTTTT	CASSYSWRENTGELFF
TRBV6-1	-	TRBJ2-1	-	TGTGCCAGCAGTGAAGGGCACGGGGCCTACAATGAGCAGTTCTTC	CASSEGHGAYNEQFF
TRBV28	TRBD1	TRBJ2-2	once	TGTGCCAGCAGTTTTCTGGGACAGGGACACGGGGAGCTGTTTTTT	CASSFLGQGHGELFF
TRBV28	-	TRBJ1-1	-	TGTGCCAGCAGTTTATTATACACTGAAGCTTTCTTT	CASSLLYTEAFF
TRBV2	TRBD1	TRBJ1-1	-	TGTGCCAGCAGTGATACAGGGGTAAGGAGCTCTGAAGCTTTCTTT	CASSDTGVRSSEAFF
TRBV5-4	TRBD1	TRBJ2-7	few	TGTGCCAGCAGCCGAACCGGGACAGGCCTATACGAGCAGTACTTC	CASSRTGTGLYEQYF
TRBV18	TRBD2	TRBJ2-7	-	TGTGCCAGCTCACCCTTAATAAGCGGGATTCTCTACGAGCAGTACTTC	CASSPLISGILYEQYF
TRBV9	-	TRBJ1-1	-	TGTGCCAGCAGCGTAGGGAGGGGTGAAAGCACTGAAGCTTTCTTT	CASSVGRGESTEAFF
TRBV19	-	TRBJ1-3	-	TGTGCCAGTAGTATAGGGGCCGGCTCTGGAAACACCATATATTTT	CASSIGAGSGNTIYF
TRBV9	-	TRBJ1-1	few	TGTGCCAGCGGAGGGAACACTGAAGCTTTCTTT	CASGGNTEAFF
TRBV7-9	-	TRBJ1-5	-	TGTGCCAGCAGCTTGGCCGGCAGGCACTCCAATCAGCCCCAGCATTTT	CASSLAGRHSNQPQHF
TRBV21-1	-	TRBJ2-3	-	TGTGCCAGCAGCAATCGGAGGCAGGAGAGACTTCTCAACGCTAGCACAGATACGCAGTATTTT	CASSNRRQERLLNASTDTQYF
TRBV27	TRBD1	TRBJ1-1	-	TGTGCCAGCAGTTTAAGGGGGCGCAACACTGAAGCTTTCTTT	CASSLRGRNTEAFF
TRBV7-6	TRBD2	TRBJ2-2	-	TGTGCCAGCAGCACAAGACTAGCGGGGATGAACACCGGGGAGCTGTTTTTT	CASSTRLAGMNTGELFF
TRBV4-3	-	TRBJ1-1	-	TGCGCCAGCAGCCAAGATTTCGGCAGGGGTGTTGAAGCTTTCTTT	CASSQDFGRGVEAFF
TRBV5-4	TRBD1	TRBJ2-7	few	TGTGCCAGCAGCTTGAAACAGGGGGCAGGTGAGCAGTACTTC	CASSLKQGAGEQYF
TRBV11-3	-	TRBJ2-3	-	TGTGCCAGCAGCCGGAGGGCAGATACGCAGTATTTT	CASSRRADTQYF
TRBV15	TRBD1	TRBJ2-7	-	TGTGCCACCAGCGGGGGACAGGGCTGGGGGGACGAGCAGTACTTC	CATSGGQGWGDEQYF
TRBV10-2	-	TRBJ2-5	-	TGCGCCAGCGGGGAGAGGTTGGAGACCCAGTACTTC	CASGERLETQYF
TRBV4-1	-	TRBJ2-7	-	TGCGCCAGCAGCCAACTGGACGGGATATCCTACGAGCAGTACTTC	CASSQLDGISYEQYF
TRBV9	-	TRBJ1-5	-	TGTGCCAGCAGCGGGGCTGATCTAAATCAGCCCCAGCATTTT	CASSGADLNQPQHF
TRBV27	TRBD1	TRBJ1-5	-	TGTGCCAGCAGTTCAGGGGACAGGGTGGGGCCCCAGCATTTT	CASSSGDRVGPQHF
TRBV7-8	-	TRBJ2-7	-	TGTGCCAGCAGCCCCAGGGGGGTTTCCTACGAGCAGTACTTC	CASSPRGVSYEQYF
TRBV6-5	-	TRBJ1-2	-	TGTGCCAGCAGTTACTCGCGGGTTTATGGCTACACCTTC	CASSYSRVYGYTF
TRBV5-4	-	TRBJ1-3	-	TGTGCCAGCAGCTTGGATTGGGCTTCTGGAAACACCATATATTTT	CASSLDWASGNTIYF
TRBV5-1	-	TRBJ2-3	-	TGCGCCAGCAGCTTGGGCGGCACAGATACGCAGTATTTT	CASSLGGTDTQYF
TRBV18	TRBD1	TRBJ2-1	-	TGTGCCAGCTCACTAGGACAGGAATACAATGAGCAGTTCTTC	CASSLGQEYNEQFF
TRBV6-1	TRBD1	TRBJ2-5	-	TGTGCCAGCAGTGACTGGGACAGCTACCAAGAGACCCAGTACTTC	CASSDWDSYQETQYF
TRBV5-1	TRBD2	TRBJ2-1	-	TGCGCCAGCAGCTCGGGGGGGACATCCTACAATGAGCAGTTCTTC	CASSSGGTSYNEQFF
TRBV6-1	-	TRBJ1-2	few	TGTGCCAGCAGTGAAGGGGGGCAAAACTATGGCTACACCTTC	CASSEGGQNYGYTF